The following is a TCR beta chain sequence with its context. Its antigen is currently unknown. The record originates from a study of T cell responses to AZD1222 COVID-19 vaccine. Trimming pared 4 bases from V and 7 bases from J, leaving 12 bases between. Germline-derived CDR1 and CDR2 are SGHRS and YFSETQ. The CDR3 has 12 residues. Study observations and caveats: Epitopes outside B.1.351 and B.1.1.7 mutated regions reportedly drew nearly half of spike TCRs. A rise in Spike-specific TCR breadth and depth followed two AZD1222 doses.

This table comes from immunoSEQ multiplex PCR, and its TCRdb copy is limited to in-frame clones, with some not included. This table has 90,000 to 95,000 clones, approximately 90% appearing once. V and J are TRBV5-1 and TRBJ2-7; weak D call: TRBD2 (6 bases). The specimen was peripheral blood, collected on day 0 of AZD1222 vaccination. The receptor comes from an adult in good health. CDR3 loop: CASSPAGREQYF. CDR3 sequence (DNA): TGCGCCAGCAGCCCGGCGGGGAGGGAGCAGTACTTC.